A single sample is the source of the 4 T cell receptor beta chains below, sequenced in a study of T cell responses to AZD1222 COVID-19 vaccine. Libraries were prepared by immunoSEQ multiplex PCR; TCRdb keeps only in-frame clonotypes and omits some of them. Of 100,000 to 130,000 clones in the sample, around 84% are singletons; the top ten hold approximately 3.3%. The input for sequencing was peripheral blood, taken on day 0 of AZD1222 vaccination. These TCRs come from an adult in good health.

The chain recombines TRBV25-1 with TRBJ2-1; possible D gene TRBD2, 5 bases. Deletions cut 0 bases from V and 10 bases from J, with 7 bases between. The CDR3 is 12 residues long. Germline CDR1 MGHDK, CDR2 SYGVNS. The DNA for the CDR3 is TGTGCCAGCAGTGAATATAGGGAGGAGCAGTTCTTC. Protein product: CASSEYREEQFF. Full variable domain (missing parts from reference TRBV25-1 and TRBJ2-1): EADIYQTPRYLVIGTGKKITLECSQTMGHDKMYWYQQDPGMELHLIHYSYGVNSTEKGDLSSESTVSRIRTEHFPLTLESARPSHTSQYLCASSEYREEQFFGPGTRLTVL.

DNA of the CDR3: TGTGCCAGCAGCTTGGGCCTTATCTGGAACACTGAAGCTTTCTTT. Translated: CASSLGLIWNTEAFF. V gene TRBV11-1 combines with J gene TRBJ1-1; D ambiguous. The CDR3 has 15 residues. Trimming left V 3 bases short and J 1 base short, with 12 bases between. The V gene's germline CDR1 is SGHAT and CDR2 FQDESV (reference sequence).

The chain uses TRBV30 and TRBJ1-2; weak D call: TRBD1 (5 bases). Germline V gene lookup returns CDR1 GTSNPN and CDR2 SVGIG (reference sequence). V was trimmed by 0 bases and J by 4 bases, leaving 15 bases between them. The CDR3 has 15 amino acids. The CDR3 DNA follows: TGTGCCTGGAGTGTCGGTGCAGGGTCGCGCTATGGCTACACCTTC. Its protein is CAWSVGAGSRYGYTF.

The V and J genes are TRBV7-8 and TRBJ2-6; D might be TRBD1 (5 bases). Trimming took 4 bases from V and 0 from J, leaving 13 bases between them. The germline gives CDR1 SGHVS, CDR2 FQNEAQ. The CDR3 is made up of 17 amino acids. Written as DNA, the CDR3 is TGTGCCAGCAGCTCCAGGGCTCCTATCTCTGGGGCCAACGTCCTGACTTTC. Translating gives CASSSRAPISGANVLTF.